This T cell receptor beta chain was captured in a study of vaccination effects on CD4 cells after COVID-19. Repertoires were generated with immunoSEQ multiplex PCR, while TCRdb's copy carries only in-frame clones and drops some. Of around 81,000 clones listed, 60% to 80% are singletons. Before any sequencing was done, the ViraFEST assay used viral peptide pools to expand antigen-specific CD4+ T cells. Once cultured for 9 to 11 days, the cells underwent separation to obtain CD4+ T cells. Two-dose BNT162b2 or mRNA-1273 vaccination was given to participants. Vaccine recipients had no previous SARS-CoV-2 infection; their nucleocapsid antibodies were negative. The germline V gene encodes CDR1 LGHDT and CDR2 YNNKEL (reference sequence). Trimming left V 4 bases short and J 4 bases short, with 8 bases between. The CDR3 consists of 13 residues. Points on this clone: Its matching antigen is unknown. The sample has other DNA sequences that encode this CDR3 too.

The input for sequencing was CD4+ T cells from PBMCs cultured with HCoV-OC43 spike peptides, taken after COVID-19 vaccination. The subset was: HCoV-OC43 spike overlapping peptide pool stimulation. The chain is built from TRBV3-1 (or the pseudogene TRBV3-2) and TRBJ1-5; D gene unclear. The receptor was isolated from a human donor who received a COVID-19 vaccine. The CDR3 nucleotides are TGTGCCAGCAGCCGTGGGGATAATCAGCCCCAGCATTTT. This sequence encodes CASSRGDNQPQHF.